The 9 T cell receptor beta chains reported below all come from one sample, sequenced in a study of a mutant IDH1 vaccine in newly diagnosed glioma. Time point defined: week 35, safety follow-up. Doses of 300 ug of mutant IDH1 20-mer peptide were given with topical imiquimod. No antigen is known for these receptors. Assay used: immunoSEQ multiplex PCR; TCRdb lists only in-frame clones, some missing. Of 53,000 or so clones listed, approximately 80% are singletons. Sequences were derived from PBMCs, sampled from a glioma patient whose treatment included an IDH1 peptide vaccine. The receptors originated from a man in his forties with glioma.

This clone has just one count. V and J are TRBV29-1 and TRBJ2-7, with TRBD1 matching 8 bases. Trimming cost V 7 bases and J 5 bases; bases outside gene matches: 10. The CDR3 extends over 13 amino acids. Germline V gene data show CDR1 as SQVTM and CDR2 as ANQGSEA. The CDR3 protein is CSETRGRIDEQYF. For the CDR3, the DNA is TGCAGCGAGACCAGGGGGCGTATCGACGAGCAGTACTTC.

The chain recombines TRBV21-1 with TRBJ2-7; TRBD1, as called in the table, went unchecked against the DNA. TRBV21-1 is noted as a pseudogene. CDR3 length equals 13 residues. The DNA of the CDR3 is TGTGCCAGGGCGAGGGACAAGTCCTACGAGCAGTACTTC. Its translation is CARARDKSYEQYF.

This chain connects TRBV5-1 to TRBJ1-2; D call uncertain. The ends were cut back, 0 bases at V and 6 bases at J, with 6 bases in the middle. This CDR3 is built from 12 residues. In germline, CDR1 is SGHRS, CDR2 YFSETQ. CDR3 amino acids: CASSLDVDGYTF. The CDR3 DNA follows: TGCGCCAGCAGCTTGGATGTCGATGGCTACACCTTC.

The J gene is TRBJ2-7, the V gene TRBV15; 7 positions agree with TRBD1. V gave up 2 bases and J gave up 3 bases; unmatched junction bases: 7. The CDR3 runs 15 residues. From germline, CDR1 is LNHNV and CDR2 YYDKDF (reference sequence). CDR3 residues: CATSRNRDRIYEQYF. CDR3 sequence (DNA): TGTGCCACCAGCAGAAACCGGGACAGAATCTACGAGCAGTACTTC.

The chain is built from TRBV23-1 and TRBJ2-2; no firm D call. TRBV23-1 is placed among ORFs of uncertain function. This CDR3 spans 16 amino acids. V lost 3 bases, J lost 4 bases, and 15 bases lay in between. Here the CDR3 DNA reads TGCGCCAGCAGTCACTCCACGGTTTCTGGCACCGGGGAGCTGTTTTTT. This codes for CASSHSTVSGTGELFF.

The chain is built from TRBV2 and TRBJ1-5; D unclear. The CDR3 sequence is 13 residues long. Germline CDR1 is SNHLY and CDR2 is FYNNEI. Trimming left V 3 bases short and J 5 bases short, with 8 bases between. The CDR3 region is CASSEEGYQPQHF. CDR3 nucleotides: TGTGCCAGCAGTGAGGAAGGGTATCAGCCCCAGCATTTT.

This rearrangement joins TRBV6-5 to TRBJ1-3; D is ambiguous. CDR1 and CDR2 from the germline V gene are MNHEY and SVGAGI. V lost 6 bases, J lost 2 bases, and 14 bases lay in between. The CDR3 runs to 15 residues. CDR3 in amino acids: CASSPSSFPGNTIYF. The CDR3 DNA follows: TGTGCCAGCAGCCCCTCCTCTTTTCCTGGAAACACCATATATTTT.

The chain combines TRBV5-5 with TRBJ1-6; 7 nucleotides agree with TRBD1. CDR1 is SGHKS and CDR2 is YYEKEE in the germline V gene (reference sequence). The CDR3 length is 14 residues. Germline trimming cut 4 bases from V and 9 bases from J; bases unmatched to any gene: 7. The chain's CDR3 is CASSRQGSGSPLHF. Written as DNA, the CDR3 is TGTGCCAGCAGCCGACAGGGATCGGGTTCACCCCTCCACTTT.

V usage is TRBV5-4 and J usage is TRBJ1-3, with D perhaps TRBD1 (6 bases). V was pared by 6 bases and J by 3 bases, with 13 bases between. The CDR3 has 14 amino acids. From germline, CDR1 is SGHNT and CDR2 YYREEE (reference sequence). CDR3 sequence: CASTLDSLGNTIYF. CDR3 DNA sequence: TGTGCCAGCACCCTGGACAGCCTTGGAAACACCATATATTTT.